The 28 T cell receptor beta chains reported below all come from one sample, sequenced in a study of shared clonotypes between healthy human individuals. Sequencing used immunoSEQ multiplex PCR; TCRdb keeps in-frame clones, though not all of them. The table records some 900,000 clones, more than 75% of them present only once. Sequencing used memory CD4+ T cells sorted from blood. Noted subset: CD45RA-negative fraction. These receptor sequences come from a man aged 18 to 30 in good health.

Only a few counts were recorded for this clone. The chain joins TRBV7-2 to TRBJ1-5, with 9 bases aligning to TRBD1. This CDR3 has 16 amino acids. V was pared by 5 bases and J by 2 bases, with 7 bases of the junction left unmatched. In germline, CDR1 is SGHTA, CDR2 FQGNSA. CDR3 residues: CASSLGTGHGNQPQHF. Here the CDR3 DNA reads TGTGCCAGCAGCCTAGGGACAGGGCATGGCAATCAGCCCCAGCATTTT.

This clone was seen ten or more times. This chain uses TRBV7-2 with TRBJ2-7, with 7 bases identical to TRBD2. The V and J ends lost 5 bases and 2 bases, in that order; junction bases with no gene match: 9. CDR1 is SGHTA and CDR2 is FQGNSA in the germline V gene. The CDR3 contains 15 residues. The CDR3 DNA reads TGTGCCAGCAGCCTTTGGGTCAGCGGGACCTACGAGCAGTACTTC. It encodes CASSLWVSGTYEQYF.

The gene calls are TRBV7-2 and TRBJ2-7, with 8 bases fitting TRBD2. The CDR3 covers 16 residues. V lost 5 bases to trimming and J lost 2 bases; unmatched junction nucleotides: 11. CDR1 and CDR2 from the germline V gene are SGHTA and FQGNSA. CDR3 in amino acids: CASSTHTSGAPYEQYF. CDR3 bases: TGTGCCAGCAGCACTCATACTAGCGGTGCACCCTACGAGCAGTACTTC.

This clone has only a few counts. V is TRBV7-2 and J is TRBJ1-5; a possible D gene is TRBD1 (6 bases). Trimming shortened V by 4 bases and J by 4 bases, and 20 bases separated the two germline ends. Germline-derived CDR1 and CDR2 are SGHTA and FQGNSA. CDR3 length: 17 amino acids. The CDR3 DNA reads as TGTGCCAGCAGCTCGACCAGCCTGGGGGGGCGGAATCAGCCCCAGCATTTT. Protein: CASSSTSLGGRNQPQHF. Using reference TRBV7-2 and TRBJ1-5 for the parts outside the CDR3, the full variable domain is GAGVSQSPSNKVTEKGKDVELRCDPISGHTALYWYRQSLGQGLEFLIYFQGNSAPDKSGLPSDRFSAERTGGSVSTLTIQRTQQEDSAVYLCASSSTSLGGRNQPQHFGDGTRLSIL.

The chain uses TRBV4-1 and TRBJ2-5, with 9 bases fitting TRBD2. V trimming: 1 base; J trimming: 2 bases; junction bases outside the gene matches: 5. Germline CDR1 and CDR2: MGHRA and YSYEKL. The CDR3 has 16 residues. CDR3 DNA sequence: TGCGCCAGCAGCCAAGTTTGGACTAGCGATCAAGAGACCCAGTACTTC. Residues: CASSQVWTSDQETQYF.

The chain links TRBV10-2 to TRBJ2-7; no clear D. Germline V CDR1 and CDR2: WSHSY, SAAADI. The CDR3 extends over 14 amino acids. The V end was cut by 6 bases, the J end by 6 bases, with 18 bases between. The CDR3 sequence: CASSPPGAVAEQYF. The CDR3 coding sequence is TGCGCCAGCAGCCCCCCGGGCGCCGTGGCCGAGCAGTACTTC.

The chain employs TRBV5-1 and TRBJ2-3; 14 bases align to TRBD2. V shed 5 bases and J 4 bases; nucleotides not matched to a gene: 6. This CDR3 contains 16 residues. In germline, CDR1 is SGHRS, CDR2 YFSETQ. The CDR3 loop is CASSGTSGSGADTQYF. CDR3 nucleotides: TGCGCCAGCAGTGGGACTAGCGGGAGTGGGGCAGATACGCAGTATTTT.

Here the CDR3 reads CASRGGQGGGYTF. For the CDR3, the DNA is TGTGCCAGCAGGGGGGGACAGGGAGGTGGCTACACCTTC. This sequence joins TRBV6-5 and TRBJ1-2; 9 nucleotides line up with TRBD1. The V segment lost 6 bases and the J segment 7 bases; nucleotides outside the gene matches: 6. Germline CDR1 is MNHEY and CDR2 is SVGAGI. CDR3 length: 13 amino acids.

The rearrangement uses TRBV19 and TRBJ2-7; possible D gene TRBD1, 6 bases. The CDR3 loop spans 17 amino acids. The V gene's germline CDR1 is LNHDA and CDR2 SQIVND (reference sequence). Trimming shortened V by 3 bases and J by 0 bases, and 18 bases separated the two germline ends. The CDR3 bases are TGTGCCAGTAGTATGGGGGACAACTCTAGGAGCTCCTACGAGCAGTACTTC. This encodes CASSMGDNSRSSYEQYF.

The DNA for the CDR3 is TGTGCCAGCAGTACCCCCACGACAGAGTCCAAAAACATTCAGTACTTC. Its protein is CASSTPTTESKNIQYF. The V call is TRBV28, the J call TRBJ2-4; D possibly corresponds to TRBD1 (5 bases). The V end lost 5 bases, the J end lost 2 bases, and 16 bases lay between the germline ends. The CDR3 has 16 residues. CDR1 MDHEN and CDR2 SYDVKM come from the germline V gene. The variable domain in full, with the rest retrieved from reference TRBV28 and TRBJ2-4, is DVKVTQSSRYLVKRTGEKVFLECVQDMDHENMFWYRQDPGLGLRLIYFSYDVKMKEKGDIPEGYSVSREKKERFSLILESASTNQTSMYLCASSTPTTESKNIQYFGAGTRLSVL.

In DNA, the CDR3 is TGTGCCTGGAGGGGACAGGGTAGAACCGGGGAGCTGTTTTTT. Encoded protein: CAWRGQGRTGELFF. This chain connects TRBV30 to TRBJ2-2, with 9 bases matching TRBD1. Germline assignment: CDR1 GTSNPN and CDR2 SVGIG (reference sequence). This CDR3 region has 14 residues. V was clipped by 3 bases and J by 5 bases; unmatched bases: 4.

This rearrangement joins TRBV2 to TRBJ2-7; 9 bases fit TRBD1. The germline V gene has CDR1 SNHLY and CDR2 FYNNEI. With 8 bases clipped from V and 2 bases from J, the junction kept 10 bases outside the gene matches. The CDR3 extends over 15 amino acids. The CDR3 spells CASVPRTGEAYEQYF. DNA of the CDR3: TGTGCCAGCGTGCCCCGGACAGGGGAGGCCTACGAGCAGTACTTC.

The chain recombines TRBV30 with TRBJ1-3, with 7 bases aligning to TRBD1. V was clipped by 5 bases and J by 2 bases; unmatched bases: 3. The germline gives CDR1 GTSNPN, CDR2 SVGIG (reference sequence). The CDR3 has 13 amino acids. The CDR3 region has the DNA TGTGCCTGGGCTACAGGGGCTGGAAACACCATATATTTT. Translating it yields CAWATGAGNTIYF.

Details on this clone: This clone may be a read error of a much larger clone one base away. Other DNA sequences in this specimen translate into the identical CDR3. V is TRBV2 and J is TRBJ2-3; D gene unclear. V dropped 4 bases and J dropped 1 base, with 3 bases sitting between them. The CDR3 totals 12 residues. Per the germline V gene, CDR1 is SNHLY and CDR2 is FYNNEI. CDR3 DNA: TGTGCCAGCAGTGTCGGCACAGATACGCAGTATTTT. Its protein product is CASSVGTDTQYF. Using reference TRBV2 and TRBJ2-3 for the parts outside the CDR3, the full variable domain is EPEVTQTPSHQVTQMGQEVILRCVPISNHLYFYWYRQILGQKVEFLVSFYNNEISEKSEIFDDQFSVERPDGSNFTLKIRSTKLEDSAMYFCASSVGTDTQYFGPGTRLTVL.

As for this clone: A single base separates this from a much larger clone, so it may be a read error. The chain recombines TRBV11-3 with TRBJ2-3; 13 bases map to TRBD2. Losses at the gene ends were 5 bases for V and 3 bases for J; bases not matched to a gene: 2. In germline, CDR1 is SGHNT, CDR2 YENEEA. There are 15 residues in the CDR3. In DNA, the CDR3 is TGTGCCAGCAGCCCGGGACTAGCGGGGACAGATACGCAGTATTTT. This codes for CASSPGLAGTDTQYF.

The chain has TRBV9 and TRBJ2-3; D is unclear. The V and J ends lost 0 bases and 1 base respectively, with 9 bases between them. The V gene's germline CDR1 is SGDLS and CDR2 YYNGEE. CDR3 length equals 15 residues. DNA for the CDR3: TGTGCCAGCAGCGTAGGTGGGTCCCGCACAGATACGCAGTATTTT. Encoded protein: CASSVGGSRTDTQYF. The entire variable domain, with the rest obtained from reference TRBV9 and TRBJ2-3, is as follows: DSGVTQTPKHLITATGQRVTLRCSPRSGDLSVYWYQQSLDQGLQFLIQYYNGEERAKGNILERFSAQQFPDLHSELNLSSLELGDSALYFCASSVGGSRTDTQYFGPGTRLTVL.

The rearrangement links TRBV19 to TRBJ1-5; possible D gene TRBD1, 6 bases. V was pared by 5 bases and J by 0 bases, with 29 bases between. Germline V CDR1 and CDR2: LNHDA, SQIVND (reference sequence). The CDR3 length is 21 residues. This CDR3 is CASSLGLPTGQKRYSNQPQHF. For the CDR3, the DNA is TGTGCCAGTAGTCTCGGGTTACCCACGGGACAAAAAAGGTATAGCAATCAGCCCCAGCATTTT.

This chain links TRBV5-1 with TRBJ2-7; the match to TRBD2 covers 13 bases. CDR1 and CDR2 (germline): SGHRS, YFSETQ. With 6 bases clipped from V and 2 bases from J, the junction kept 5 bases outside the gene matches. The CDR3 is 15 amino acids. This CDR3 is CASTRLAGGPYEQYF. CDR3 coding DNA: TGCGCCAGCACCAGACTAGCGGGAGGCCCCTACGAGCAGTACTTC.

The chain employs TRBV7-2 and TRBJ2-7, with D perhaps matching TRBD1 (6 bases). Per the germline V gene, CDR1 is SGHTA and CDR2 is FQGNSA. This CDR3 is 14 amino acids long. The V end lost 3 bases, the J end lost 9 bases, and 18 bases lay between the germline ends. This CDR3 reads CASSFNLGATGQYF. The DNA for the CDR3 is TGTGCCAGCAGCTTCAACTTGGGGGCTACGGGGCAGTACTTC.

The V call is TRBV19, the J call TRBJ2-7; no firm D call. This CDR3 contains 14 residues. The V end lost 8 bases, the J end lost 0 bases, and 14 bases lay between the germline ends. Per germline, CDR1 LNHDA and CDR2 SQIVND (reference sequence). The CDR3 DNA reads TGTGCCAGTCGGGCCGGGTCCACCTCCTACGAGCAGTACTTC. This encodes CASRAGSTSYEQYF.

CDR3 coding DNA: TGCGCCAGCAGCCAATACGGGACGTACTCTGGAAACACCATATATTTT. This encodes CASSQYGTYSGNTIYF. The chain uses TRBV4-1 and TRBJ1-3; D is possibly TRBD1 (5 bases). CDR1 MGHRA and CDR2 YSYEKL come from the germline V gene. Deletions cut 2 bases from V and 0 bases from J, with 11 bases between. CDR3 size: 16 residues.

The chain uses TRBV18 and TRBJ1-1; D uncertain. CDR3 size: 15 residues. CDR1 and CDR2 (germline): KGHSH, LQKENI. The germline V and J ends were trimmed by 4 bases and 1 base, with 13 bases remaining between them. The CDR3 DNA sequence: TGTGCCAGCTCACAAAGTTCCACACCGAACACTGAAGCTTTCTTT. Protein: CASSQSSTPNTEAFF.

The chain combines TRBV20-1 with TRBJ2-7, with 10 bases matching TRBD1. Germline V gives CDR1 DFQATT, CDR2 SNEGSKA (reference sequence). Germline trimming cut 6 bases from V and 11 bases from J; bases unmatched to any gene: 7. The CDR3 is 11 amino acids. This CDR3 reads CSAPDRGREYF. DNA of the CDR3: TGCAGTGCCCCAGACAGGGGGCGCGAGTACTTC.

This chain connects TRBV6-1 to TRBJ1-2; D gene uncertain. V was shortened by 7 bases and J by 7 bases, with 7 bases between the two germline ends. CDR1 and CDR2 (germline): MNHNS, SASEGT. The CDR3 loop spans 10 amino acids. CDR3 region: CASTGFGYTF. CDR3 DNA sequence: TGTGCCAGCACGGGGTTTGGCTACACCTTC.

The chain joins TRBV28 to TRBJ1-2, with D unresolved. V was shortened by 6 bases and J by 0 bases, with 8 bases between the two germline ends. CDR3 length: 13 residues. Germline CDR1 reads MDHEN; CDR2 reads SYDVKM. The CDR3 reads CASRITANYGYTF. CDR3 coding DNA: TGTGCCAGCAGAATTACAGCTAACTATGGCTACACCTTC.

The rearrangement links TRBV27 to TRBJ2-7; 7 bases agree with TRBD2. Germline V CDR1 and CDR2: MNHEY, SMNVEV (reference sequence). The CDR3 totals 14 residues. J was trimmed by 5 bases and V by 8 bases; bases with no gene match: 12. CDR3 protein: CASGFGGRVNEQYF. The DNA of the CDR3 is TGTGCCAGCGGGTTCGGCGGGAGAGTAAACGAGCAGTACTTC.

Here the CDR3 reads CASTLMGQGDGYTF. DNA for the CDR3: TGTGCCAGTACCCTAATGGGACAGGGAGATGGCTACACCTTC. V is TRBV19 and J is TRBJ1-2; 9 nucleotides line up with TRBD1. The germline V gene encodes CDR1 LNHDA and CDR2 SQIVND (reference sequence). CDR3 length: 14 residues. The ends lost 7 bases at V and 6 bases at J; junction bases unmatched: 9.

This clone has only one observation. The CDR3 nucleotides read TGTGCCAGCAGCCAAACAGGGGGCAACACTGAAGCTTTCTTT. It yields the protein CASSQTGGNTEAFF. This chain links TRBV25-1 with TRBJ1-1; TRBD1 aligns across 9 bases. Looked up from germline, CDR1 is MGHDK and CDR2 is SYGVNS. This CDR3 spans 14 amino acids. The V segment lost 6 bases and the J segment 2 bases; nucleotides outside the gene matches: 4.